This TCR beta chain came from a study of T cell responses to AZD1222 COVID-19 vaccine. Study-level results: The study sampled repertoires only after the peak T cell response. Spike-specific TCR breadth rose after two AZD1222 doses, and depth rose as well.

This table comes from immunoSEQ multiplex PCR, and its TCRdb copy is limited to in-frame clones, with some not included. The top ten clones hold 1% to 1.5% of a sample with around 190,000 clones, around 94% of them seen once. Germline V CDR1 and CDR2: LNHDA, SQIVND (reference sequence). The CDR3 is 15 residues long. Trimming pared 3 bases from V and 6 bases from J, leaving 12 bases between. The sample holds a few counts of this clone. Its specificity is unknown. The sample consisted of peripheral blood, taken on day 0 of AZD1222 vaccination. The chain has TRBV19 and TRBJ1-6, with D perhaps TRBD1 (5 bases). The clonotype comes from an adult in good health. CDR3: CASSISGTSNSPLHF. CDR3 DNA sequence: TGTGCCAGTAGTATTAGCGGGACTAGTAATTCACCCCTCCACTTT.